Listed below are T cell receptor beta chains from one sample, sequenced in a study of blood T cell repertoires in COVID-19. Measured with immunoSEQ multiplex PCR; TCRdb has only the in-frame clones, and not every one. The profile shows about 160,000 clones, 80% to 90% of them singletons. Sequenced sample: peripheral blood. The receptors derive from a woman in her sixties or seventies who had recovered from COVID-19. The CDR3 runs from the conserved cysteine through the conserved F or W. A D gene is named only where the DNA matches it firmly. A row's size may be missing; if present it is once, few, many or a size class.

cdr3_nt cdr3_aa d_call v_call clone_size j_call
TGCGCCAGCAGCATAACGACTAGCGGGTCAGGGACAGATACGCAGTATTTT CASSITTSGSGTDTQYF TRBD2 TRBV5-1 - TRBJ2-3
TGTGCCAGCAGCTCTCGAGCGGGGGCTAGCACAGATACGCAGTATTTT CASSSRAGASTDTQYF TRBD2 TRBV11-2 - TRBJ2-3
TGTGCCAGCAGCTCCGGGACACCACGAAATCAGCCCCAGCATTTT CASSSGTPRNQPQHF - TRBV2 - TRBJ1-5
TGCGCCAGCAGCTTGGGGGACAGGTACAATGAGCAGTTCTTC CASSLGDRYNEQFF TRBD1 TRBV5-1 once TRBJ2-1
TGCGCCAGCAGCTCGGGGAATGGATTATACAATGAGCAGTTCTTC CASSSGNGLYNEQFF - TRBV10-1 - TRBJ2-1
TGCGCCAGCAGTGACGGGCAGGGGCATGAAAAACTGTTTTTT CASSDGQGHEKLFF - TRBV10-2 once TRBJ1-4
TGTGCCGGCCAGACTAGCGGGGGCTACAATGAGCAGTTCTTC CAGQTSGGYNEQFF TRBD2 TRBV6-5 - TRBJ2-1
TGTGCCAGCAGTAAACTGACAGGGGACAATGAGCAGTTCTTC CASSKLTGDNEQFF TRBD1 TRBV6-5 - TRBJ2-1
TGTGCCAGCAGTCCCGGGACAGGCTACACCGGGGAGCTGTTTTTT CASSPGTGYTGELFF TRBD1 TRBV2 - TRBJ2-2
TGCGCCAGCAGCACTGGACAGGGGGCTTACGAGCAGTACTTC CASSTGQGAYEQYF TRBD1 TRBV5-1 - TRBJ2-7
TGTGCCAGCAGCGGGGTTTTAGCGGGGGGGCCTCGAGAGACCCAGTACTTC CASSGVLAGGPRETQYF TRBD2 TRBV9 - TRBJ2-5
TGTGCCAGCAGCGTAGGTGGGGGCCAGGAGGATACGCAGTATTTT CASSVGGGQEDTQYF - TRBV9 - TRBJ2-3
TGTGCCAGCAGCCCTCGTCTGAACACTGAAGCTTTCTTT CASSPRLNTEAFF - TRBV7-3 - TRBJ1-1
TGTGCCAGCACGGGGTTATACGAGCAGTACTTC CASTGLYEQYF - TRBV2 few TRBJ2-7
TGCGCCAGCAGCCAAGTGGCCAGCGGGGGGGCCCGAGATACGCAGTATTTT CASSQVASGGARDTQYF TRBD2 TRBV4-1 - TRBJ2-3
TGCGCCAGCAGCTTGGTAGGGGATGAGCAGTTCTTC CASSLVGDEQFF - TRBV5-1 - TRBJ2-1
TGTGCCAGCAGCGGGGAGGACAGGGGCACAGATACGCAGTATTTT CASSGEDRGTDTQYF TRBD1 TRBV7-9 - TRBJ2-3
TGCGCCAGCAGCCAAAATACAGGGGGCCTGGCTGAAGCTTTCTTT CASSQNTGGLAEAFF TRBD1 TRBV4-1 - TRBJ1-1
TGCGCCAGCAGCCGGTATACAGGGGGAAGAAGCAATCAGCCCCAGCATTTT CASSRYTGGRSNQPQHF TRBD1 TRBV4-1 - TRBJ1-5
TGTGCCAATAAACAGGGGGGAGACACTGAAGCTTTCTTT CANKQGGDTEAFF - TRBV21-1 - TRBJ1-1
TGTGCCAGCAGCTTAGCAGCAACAGGTCCCTACAATGAGCAGTTCTTC CASSLAATGPYNEQFF - TRBV7-9 - TRBJ2-1
TGTGCCAGCAGTTCCAGGGATTCACCCCTCCACTTT CASSSRDSPLHF - TRBV12-3/TRBV12-4 - TRBJ1-6
TGTGCCAGCAGTCCACTACAGGGAATTATAGAGACCCAGTACTTC CASSPLQGIIETQYF - TRBV6-5 - TRBJ2-5
TGTGCCAGCAGTGCCGGAGGGGGGGGCAGGAGCAATCAGCCCCAGCATTTT CASSAGGGGRSNQPQHF - TRBV28 - TRBJ1-5
TGCGCCAGCAGTATAGGGGACAGTTTTAGGCAAGAGACCCAGTACTTC CASSIGDSFRQETQYF TRBD1 TRBV5-1 - TRBJ2-5
TGTGCCAGCTCATCGAGGACAGGGGGGCACTACAATGAGCAGTTCTTC CASSSRTGGHYNEQFF TRBD1 TRBV18 - TRBJ2-1
TGTGCCAGCAGCTTAACCCCGGGACAGATGGTGTTCTTC CASSLTPGQMVFF TRBD1 TRBV7-9 - TRBJ2-1
TGTGCCAGCAGTGGGACAGTAAACGAGCAGTACTTC CASSGTVNEQYF - TRBV2 - TRBJ2-7
TGCACCAGCAGCCAAGATCGGGCGAGACAGTATAATTCACCCCTCCACTTT CTSSQDRARQYNSPLHF - TRBV1 - TRBJ1-6
TGCGCCAGCAGGAAAACCACAGGGGGAACCGGGGAGCTGTTTTTT CASRKTTGGTGELFF TRBD1 TRBV5-1 - TRBJ2-2
TGTGCCAGCAGCCAGTTCGCCCCGGGTAGCGGCACAGATACGCAGTATTTT CASSQFAPGSGTDTQYF - TRBV3-1/TRBV3-2 few TRBJ2-3
TGTGCCTGGAGTGTACATTGGGCGGGGGGGCCTATTTACAATGAGCAGTTCTTC CAWSVHWAGGPIYNEQFF TRBD2 TRBV30 - TRBJ2-1
TGTGCCACCTGCCCGGGTATCGATAGTTCACCCCTCCACTTT CATCPGIDSSPLHF - TRBV28 - TRBJ1-6
TGTGCCAGCATCGGGCGGGGGCTGATAGATACGCAGTATTTT CASIGRGLIDTQYF - TRBV2 once TRBJ2-3
TGTGCCAGCAGCAAGGGGACAGTGAACACTGAAGCTTTCTTT CASSKGTVNTEAFF TRBD1 TRBV5-8 - TRBJ1-1